The text below deals with one T cell receptor (beta chain). The antigen is unknown. The CDR3 spans 13 residues. The V and J ends lost 1 base and 4 bases respectively, with 10 bases between them. Germline V lookup: CDR1 SQVTM, CDR2 ANQGSEA. This specimen comes from a study of T cells in localized non-small cell lung cancer. Study conclusions and caveats: Out of the top 100 tumor clones, a median around 60 were seen in adjacent lung. The greatest T cell clonality was found in uninvolved adjacent lung (higher than in tumor).

Here immunoSEQ multiplex PCR was the method, and the copy in TCRdb shows in-frame clones only, minus some. The sample consists of 35,000 to 45,000 clones, about 80% of them appearing once. This receptor was obtained from a male donor aged 60 or over with stage III squamous cell lung carcinoma. The sequenced sample was peripheral blood, obtained before any cancer treatment. The chain has TRBV29-1 and TRBJ1-1; possible D gene TRBD1, 5 bases. CDR3 protein: CSVEVVTATEAFF. As DNA, the CDR3 is TGCAGCGTTGAAGTAGTGACAGCCACTGAAGCTTTCTTT.